The present TCR beta chain was sequenced within a study of OX40 agonist ivuxolimab in advanced cancers. Profiling relied on immunoSEQ multiplex PCR, and the TCRdb table lists in-frame clones only, not all of them. Found here are fewer than 90,000 clones, around 86% of them singletons; the top ten hold roughly 7.3%. With V trimmed by 8 bases and J by 3 bases, 3 bases remained unmatched. Germline assignment: CDR1 LNHDA and CDR2 SQIVND (reference sequence). This CDR3 comprises 12 residues. The source is an adult with an advanced solid tumor such as melanoma, head and neck, liver or kidney cancer. This chain joins TRBV19 and TRBJ1-1, with TRBD1 matching 7 bases. The material was CD4+ or CD8+ T cells sorted from blood, obtained in a trial of the OX40 agonist ivuxolimab. This CDR3 reads CASGDRYTEAFF. The CDR3 nucleotides read TGTGCCAGTGGGGACAGATACACTGAAGCTTTCTTT.